The rows below give T cell receptor beta chains drawn from one sample of a study of radiation and T cells in renal cell carcinoma. Only in-frame clones appear in the TCRdb table, and some are missing; sequencing was by immunoSEQ multiplex PCR. The data contain approximately 63,000 clones, approximately 84% of them singletons. This specimen was blood, taken from a patient whose treatment included radiotherapy and nephrectomy. The source is a man aged 55 to 70 with renal cell carcinoma. Each CDR3 is given with its conserved first and last residue. D genes are given only for firm matches. Expanded clones are given a class, and other clones once, few, many or no size at all.

d_gene: TRBD2
abundance: NA
v_gene: TRBV4-1
j_gene: TRBJ2-2
CDR3aa: CASSQDPSTTSGRNTGELFF
CDR3nt: TGCGCCAGCAGCCAAGATCCCTCCACGACTAGCGGGAGGAACACCGGGGAGCTGTTTTTT

d_gene: TRBD1
abundance: NA
v_gene: TRBV9
j_gene: TRBJ1-4
CDR3aa: CASSDDRANEKLFF
CDR3nt: TGTGCCAGCAGCGATGACAGGGCTAATGAAAAACTGTTTTTT

d_gene: NA
abundance: NA
v_gene: TRBV11-2
j_gene: TRBJ1-1
CDR3aa: CASSLARAATEAFF
CDR3nt: TGTGCCAGCAGCTTAGCTCGGGCGGCCACTGAAGCTTTCTTT

d_gene: NA
abundance: NA
v_gene: TRBV20-1
j_gene: TRBJ2-7
CDR3aa: CSASWGDEQYF
CDR3nt: TGCAGTGCTAGTTGGGGGGACGAGCAGTACTTC

d_gene: TRBD2
abundance: NA
v_gene: TRBV5-3
j_gene: TRBJ2-1
CDR3aa: CARSSLSRTSGRIGEQFF
CDR3nt: TGTGCCAGAAGCTCGTTATCTCGGACTAGCGGGAGGATAGGTGAGCAGTTCTTC

d_gene: NA
abundance: once
v_gene: TRBV30
j_gene: TRBJ1-6
CDR3aa: CAWGDSFTNSPLHF
CDR3nt: TGTGCCTGGGGGGACTCTTTCACCAACTCACCCCTCCACTTT

d_gene: NA
abundance: NA
v_gene: TRBV7-9
j_gene: TRBJ1-2
CDR3aa: CASSLESGAYGYTF
CDR3nt: TGTGCCAGCAGCTTAGAGTCAGGGGCCTATGGCTACACCTTC

d_gene: NA
abundance: NA
v_gene: TRBV5-1
j_gene: TRBJ2-1
CDR3aa: CASSLVGISYNEQFF
CDR3nt: TGCGCCAGCAGCTTGGTGGGGATCTCCTACAATGAGCAGTTCTTC

d_gene: NA
abundance: NA
v_gene: TRBV19
j_gene: TRBJ1-2
CDR3aa: CASSMEAFNYGYTF
CDR3nt: TGTGCCAGTAGTATGGAGGCCTTTAACTATGGCTACACCTTC

d_gene: TRBD1
abundance: once
v_gene: TRBV29-1
j_gene: TRBJ1-3
CDR3aa: CSVAQGAGNTIYF
CDR3nt: TGCAGCGTAGCGCAGGGGGCTGGAAACACCATATATTTT

d_gene: TRBD2
abundance: NA
v_gene: TRBV13
j_gene: TRBJ2-3
CDR3aa: CASSLRTSGRGADTQYF
CDR3nt: TGTGCCAGCAGCCTCCGGACTAGCGGGAGGGGTGCAGATACGCAGTATTTT

d_gene: TRBD1
abundance: NA
v_gene: TRBV7-9
j_gene: TRBJ1-5
CDR3aa: CASSRTGDRTGPQHF
CDR3nt: TGTGCCAGCAGCCGGACAGGTGATCGAACGGGGCCCCAGCATTTT

d_gene: TRBD1
abundance: NA
v_gene: TRBV9
j_gene: TRBJ1-2
CDR3aa: CASSPWTGDYGYTF
CDR3nt: TGTGCCAGCAGCCCCTGGACAGGTGACTATGGCTACACCTTC

d_gene: NA
abundance: NA
v_gene: TRBV27
j_gene: TRBJ1-1
CDR3aa: CASSFAGDTEAFF
CDR3nt: TGTGCCAGCAGTTTCGCAGGGGACACTGAAGCTTTCTTT

d_gene: NA
abundance: NA
v_gene: TRBV6-1
j_gene: TRBJ2-1
CDR3aa: CASTEGPPQFF
CDR3nt: TGTGCCAGCACCGAAGGGCCCCCGCAGTTCTTC

d_gene: TRBD2
abundance: NA
v_gene: TRBV30
j_gene: TRBJ2-5
CDR3aa: CAWSPLSSGVKTQYF
CDR3nt: TGTGCCTGGAGTCCGTTGAGTAGCGGGGTAAAGACCCAGTACTTC

d_gene: NA
abundance: NA
v_gene: TRBV6-5
j_gene: TRBJ2-2
CDR3aa: CASSLGQNTGELFF
CDR3nt: TGTGCCAGCAGTTTGGGACAGAACACCGGGGAGCTGTTTTTT

d_gene: TRBD2
abundance: once
v_gene: TRBV14
j_gene: TRBJ2-1
CDR3aa: CASSPTGGISSYNEQFF
CDR3nt: TGTGCCAGCAGCCCAACGGGGGGGATCAGCTCCTACAATGAGCAGTTCTTC

d_gene: TRBD1
abundance: few
v_gene: TRBV28
j_gene: TRBJ2-7
CDR3aa: CASLSGTASYEQYF
CDR3nt: TGTGCCAGCCTCTCCGGGACAGCCTCCTACGAGCAGTACTTC

d_gene: TRBD2
abundance: once
v_gene: TRBV11-3
j_gene: TRBJ2-2
CDR3aa: CASSSSERGGPTGELFF
CDR3nt: TGTGCCAGCAGCTCGTCTGAGCGGGGGGGTCCCACAGGGGAGCTGTTTTTT

d_gene: NA
abundance: few
v_gene: TRBV11-2
j_gene: TRBJ2-7
CDR3aa: CASSLEDRGYEQYF
CDR3nt: TGTGCCAGCAGCTTAGAAGACCGGGGGTACGAGCAGTACTTC

d_gene: NA
abundance: NA
v_gene: TRBV7-7
j_gene: TRBJ2-2
CDR3aa: CASTPASVNTGELFF
CDR3nt: TGTGCCAGCACCCCGGCTAGCGTGAACACCGGGGAGCTGTTTTTT

d_gene: NA
abundance: NA
v_gene: TRBV6-1
j_gene: TRBJ1-2
CDR3aa: CASSETGDYGYTF
CDR3nt: TGTGCCAGCAGTGAAACGGGAGACTATGGCTACACCTTC

d_gene: NA
abundance: NA
v_gene: TRBV6-5
j_gene: TRBJ2-5
CDR3aa: CASSSVRETQYF
CDR3nt: TGTGCCAGCAGCAGCGTTCGAGAGACCCAGTACTTC